These 10 T cell receptor beta chains came from one sample sequenced in a study of OX40 agonist ivuxolimab in advanced cancers. The protocol was immunoSEQ multiplex PCR, while the TCRdb copy is restricted to in-frame clones and leaves out a portion. The top ten clones hold approximately 1.8% of a sample with tens of thousands of clones, around 87% of them seen once. This specimen was CD4+ or CD8+ T cells sorted from blood, taken in a trial of the OX40 agonist ivuxolimab. The source of these receptors is an adult with an advanced solid tumor such as melanoma, head and neck, liver or kidney cancer.

The rearrangement uses TRBV6-5 and TRBJ1-6; 7 positions match TRBD1. This CDR3 region has 15 residues. Trimming at V came to 0 bases and at J to 10 bases, leaving 6 bases not matched to a gene. The V gene's germline CDR1 is MNHEY and CDR2 SVGAGI. The CDR3 nucleotides read TGTGCCAGCAGTTACTCCAACAGGGGAGGATCACCCCTCCACTTT. Protein product: CASSYSNRGGSPLHF.

The rearrangement uses TRBV5-1 and TRBJ2-2; no clear D. This CDR3 comprises 19 residues. From germline, CDR1 is SGHRS and CDR2 YFSETQ. The V and J ends lost 0 bases and 3 bases respectively, with 21 bases between them. As DNA, the CDR3 is TGCGCCAGCAGCTTGGGGTTCCGAGGCTCCGACGACTACACCGGGGAGCTGTTTTTT. Translation: CASSLGFRGSDDYTGELFF.

V is TRBV28 and J is TRBJ2-2; no definite D call. The CDR3 is 13 residues long. V was pared by 6 bases and J by 5 bases, with 10 bases between. Germline CDR1 and CDR2: MDHEN and SYDVKM. The CDR3 nucleotides are TGTGCCAGCAGGTCGTCAGATACCGGGGAGCTGTTTTTT. The encoded protein is CASRSSDTGELFF. Together with reference TRBV28 and TRBJ2-2, the CDR3 gives the full variable domain: DVKVTQSSRYLVKRTGEKVFLECVQDMDHENMFWYRQDPGLGLRLIYFSYDVKMKEKGDIPEGYSVSREKKERFSLILESASTNQTSMYLCASRSSDTGELFFGEGSRLTVL.

The J gene is TRBJ2-6, the V gene TRBV5-1; no clear D gene. This CDR3 is 15 amino acids long. Germline-derived CDR1 and CDR2 are SGHRS and YFSETQ. Trimming took off 0 bases at V and 2 bases at J, with 6 bases between the two ends. CDR3 amino acids: CASSLDQPGANVLTF. DNA of the CDR3: TGCGCCAGCAGCTTGGATCAACCTGGGGCCAACGTCCTGACTTTC.

This chain connects TRBV28 to TRBJ2-2; D may be TRBD1 (6 bases). This CDR3 spans 17 amino acids. V shed 5 bases and J shed 6 bases, with 22 bases lying between them. CDR1 MDHEN and CDR2 SYDVKM come from the germline V gene. The CDR3 reads CASSRPPGRGVSGELFF. In DNA form, the CDR3 reads TGTGCCAGCAGTCGGCCACCCGGCAGGGGTGTTTCCGGGGAGCTGTTTTTT.

This chain uses TRBV2 with TRBJ1-1; no clear D. The V gene's germline CDR1 is SNHLY and CDR2 FYNNEI. The CDR3 extends over 14 amino acids. The V gene lost 4 bases and the J gene lost 4 bases, with 13 bases spanning the gap. The CDR3 here is CASSVHGSGTEAFF. The CDR3 DNA reads TGTGCCAGCAGTGTGCACGGATCGGGCACTGAAGCTTTCTTT.

This clone showed up just a few times. V usage is TRBV6-1 and J usage is TRBJ1-2; 8 bases line up with TRBD1. Germline CDR1 MNHNS, CDR2 SASEGT. The CDR3 is 15 amino acids. V lost 6 bases and J lost 1; bases outside the gene matches: 7. The CDR3 sequence: CASRFGDRGNYGYTF. CDR3 nucleotides: TGTGCCAGCAGGTTTGGAGACAGGGGTAACTATGGCTACACCTTC.

Turning to this clone: This specimen includes other DNA sequences encoding the same CDR3. This rearrangement joins TRBV5-1 to TRBJ2-1; the D is unclear. CDR3 length equals 14 residues. Trimming cost V 0 bases and J 0 bases, with 4 bases left between them. Germline values: CDR1 SGHRS, CDR2 YFSETQ. The CDR3 reads CASSLGSSYNEQFF. DNA for the CDR3: TGCGCCAGCAGCTTGGGGAGCTCCTACAATGAGCAGTTCTTC.

The chain has TRBV19 and TRBJ2-5; D may be TRBD1 (5 bases). V was shortened by 3 bases and J by 5 bases, with 16 bases between the two germline ends. The CDR3 has 15 amino acids. CDR1 is LNHDA and CDR2 is SQIVND in the germline V gene (reference sequence). The CDR3 region has the DNA TGTGCCAGTAGTATCGGGCAGACAGATCGGGAGACCCAGTACTTC. This sequence encodes CASSIGQTDRETQYF.

This chain connects TRBV5-5 to TRBJ1-5; unclear D gene. Per the germline V gene, CDR1 is SGHKS and CDR2 is YYEKEE (reference sequence). The CDR3 covers 13 residues. V lost 0 bases and J lost 6, with 7 bases in between. CDR3 protein: CASSLGPGQPQHF. For the CDR3, the DNA is TGTGCCAGCAGCTTGGGTCCGGGTCAGCCCCAGCATTTT.